One sample yielded the 32 T cell receptor beta chains listed below, sequenced in a study of blood T cell repertoires in COVID-19. Here immunoSEQ multiplex PCR was the method, and the copy in TCRdb shows in-frame clones only, minus some. Here the sample spans about 400,000 clones, roughly nine tenths being singletons. Material: PBMCs or T cells enriched from blood (not recorded which). Receptors were obtained from a young woman with acute COVID-19.

The chain couples TRBV3-1 (or the pseudogene TRBV3-2) to TRBJ2-1; D remains unclear. The ends were cut back, 0 bases at V and 3 bases at J, with 9 bases in the middle. The CDR3 has 15 residues. From germline, CDR1 is LGHDT and CDR2 YNNKEL (reference sequence). CDR3 in DNA: TGTGCCAGCAGCCAAGACTTATATCGCTACAATGAGCAGTTCTTC. Translating gives CASSQDLYRYNEQFF.

The chain has TRBV3-1 (or the pseudogene TRBV3-2) and TRBJ1-5, with D hard to call. CDR1 and CDR2 (germline): LGHDT, YNNKEL (reference sequence). The CDR3 extends over 14 amino acids. V was pared by 4 bases and J by 6 bases, with 13 bases between. This chain's CDR3 is CASSRTDRSQPQHF. CDR3 nucleotide sequence: TGTGCCAGCAGCCGAACTGACCGGAGTCAGCCCCAGCATTTT.

The V and J genes are TRBV2 and TRBJ1-6, with D unclear. Looked up from germline, CDR1 is SNHLY and CDR2 is FYNNEI. This CDR3 has 14 residues. V was clipped by 7 bases and J by 6 bases, with 13 bases between them. The CDR3 loop is CASNYGIGNSPLHF. The CDR3 coding sequence is TGTGCCAGCAATTACGGGATCGGTAATTCACCCCTCCACTTT.

This clone has only one observation. The chain combines TRBV6-5 with TRBJ2-7, with a tentative D call TRBD1 (5 bases). V was pared by 11 bases and J by 7 bases, with 18 bases between. The CDR3 has 12 amino acids. Germline V CDR1 and CDR2: MNHEY, SVGAGI. The CDR3 bases are TGTGCCTTGGCAGGGAACGAGTATGAGCAGTACTTC. Protein product: CALAGNEYEQYF.

This chain links TRBV2 with TRBJ1-2; weak D call: TRBD1 (5 bases). CDR3 size: 12 residues. The germline V gene encodes CDR1 SNHLY and CDR2 FYNNEI. V lost 5 bases and J lost 4, with 8 bases in between. CDR3: CASSKDSYGYTF. CDR3 in DNA: TGTGCCAGCAGTAAAGACAGCTATGGCTACACCTTC.

CDR3 DNA sequence: TGTGCCAGCAGCTTAGCGCGGGGTAATGAGCAGTTCTTC. It is translated as CASSLARGNEQFF. The genes are TRBV7-8 and TRBJ2-1; D perhaps matches TRBD2 (6 bases). Trimming left V 0 bases short and J 7 bases short, with 7 bases between. The CDR3 is made up of 13 amino acids. Germline V gene lookup returns CDR1 SGHVS and CDR2 FQNEAQ. Full variable domain (outside the CDR3, taken from reference TRBV7-8 and TRBJ2-1): GAGVSQSPRYKVAKRGQDVALRCDPISGHVSLFWYQQALGQGPEFLTYFQNEAQLDKSGLPSDRFFAERPEGSVSTLKIQRTQQEDSAVYLCASSLARGNEQFFGPGTRLTVL.

This clone was counted a few times. The rearrangement uses TRBV10-1 and TRBJ1-1; 9 nucleotides agree with TRBD1. With V trimmed by 10 bases and J by 4 bases, 22 bases remained unmatched. Germline V gene sequence: CDR1 WNHNN, CDR2 SYGVQD (reference sequence). This CDR3 contains 18 residues. CDR3 sequence reads: CATRPDTGGDPLRTEAFF. For the CDR3, the DNA is TGCGCCACCCGACCCGATACAGGGGGCGACCCCCTCCGCACTGAAGCTTTCTTT.

The chain links TRBV19 to TRBJ1-2; TRBD1 matches at 9 bases. There are 14 residues in the CDR3. Germline V gives CDR1 LNHDA, CDR2 SQIVND (reference sequence). J was trimmed by 10 bases and V by 4 bases; bases with no gene match: 10. CDR3 sequence: CASSTQGTGWDYTF. CDR3 DNA: TGTGCCAGTAGTACCCAAGGGACAGGGTGGGACTACACCTTC.

The chain has TRBV11-1 and TRBJ1-5; D remains unclear. With 1 base removed from V and 0 bases from J, the gap between germline ends came to 7 bases. The length of the CDR3 is 15 residues. Germline lookup yields CDR1 SGHAT and CDR2 FQDESV (reference sequence). CDR3 residues: CASSLGHDSNQPQHF. As DNA, the CDR3 is TGTGCCAGCAGCTTAGGACATGATAGCAATCAGCCCCAGCATTTT.

V is TRBV19 and J is TRBJ1-5; 11 nucleotides match TRBD1. The CDR3 covers 15 residues. Germline assignment: CDR1 LNHDA and CDR2 SQIVND (reference sequence). V lost 3 bases to trimming and J lost 6 bases; unmatched junction nucleotides: 4. This chain's CDR3 is CASSIVGTGGQPQHF. DNA for the CDR3: TGTGCCAGTAGTATTGTCGGGACAGGGGGTCAGCCCCAGCATTTT.

The V gene is TRBV2, the J gene TRBJ2-1; no clear D. V lost 6 bases, J lost 5 bases, and 14 bases lay in between. This CDR3 has 14 amino acids. CDR1 SNHLY and CDR2 FYNNEI come from the germline V gene. CDR3 sequence: CASRENGLNNEQFF. The CDR3 coding sequence is TGTGCCAGCAGGGAAAATGGGCTAAACAATGAGCAGTTCTTC.

V usage is TRBV29-1 and J usage is TRBJ1-2; unclear D gene. The CDR3 is 13 residues long. Germline V gene data show CDR1 as SQVTM and CDR2 as ANQGSEA. The CDR3 loop is CTDIGLLNYGYTF. CDR3 in DNA: TGCACCGACATAGGTTTACTTAACTATGGCTACACCTTC.

This chain connects TRBV5-6 to TRBJ1-4; D ambiguous. Germline CDR1 and CDR2: SGHDT and YYEEEE. Trimming removed 0 bases from V and 5 bases from J, with 11 bases in between. This CDR3 is built from 15 residues. CDR3 sequence (DNA): TGTGCCAGCAGCTTGGTAAGGAGCCTAAATGAAAAACTGTTTTTT. It yields the protein CASSLVRSLNEKLFF.

The chain combines TRBV6-5 with TRBJ2-7, with TRBD1 identical over 8 bases. The CDR3 extends over 15 amino acids. Germline V gene data show CDR1 as MNHEY and CDR2 as SVGAGI. The trim removed 0 bases at V and 3 bases at J, leaving 4 bases unmatched. CDR3 bases: TGTGCCAGCAGTTACTCGACAGGGGAATTCTACGAGCAGTACTTC. It translates to CASSYSTGEFYEQYF.

The chain uses TRBV7-9 and TRBJ2-1; 15 positions agree with TRBD2. V lost 4 bases and J lost 8; bases outside the gene matches: 6. CDR1 SEHNR and CDR2 FQNEAQ come from the germline V gene (reference sequence). The CDR3 sequence is 16 residues long. CDR3 DNA sequence: TGTGCCAGCAGCTACGCGGGGACTAGCGGGAGGTATGAGCAGTTCTTC. This encodes CASSYAGTSGRYEQFF.

V is TRBV14 and J is TRBJ2-3, with a weak D call TRBD1 (6 bases). The CDR3 is 15 residues long. The V gene lost 1 base and the J gene lost 5 bases, with 13 bases spanning the gap. The V gene's germline CDR1 is SGHDN and CDR2 FVKESK. The CDR3 spells CASSQVTGMGDTQYF. In DNA form, the CDR3 reads TGTGCCAGCAGCCAAGTTACAGGGATGGGAGATACGCAGTATTTT.

This clone was observed a single time. This rearrangement joins TRBV4-2 to TRBJ2-2, with 11 bases lining up with TRBD2. Germline values: CDR1 LGHNA, CDR2 YNFKEQ. The length of the CDR3 is 16 residues. With V trimmed by 4 bases and J by 1 base, 2 bases remained unmatched. CDR3 nucleotide sequence: TGTGCCAGCAGCCGAGGACTAGCGGGGAACACCGGGGAGCTGTTTTTT. Translating it yields CASSRGLAGNTGELFF.

V usage is TRBV13 and J usage is TRBJ1-1; D not certain. CDR3 length: 12 amino acids. The V and J ends lost 2 bases and 6 bases respectively, with 7 bases between them. Germline CDR1 and CDR2: PRHDT and FYEKMQ (reference sequence). This chain's CDR3 is CASSLQMAEAFF. The CDR3 DNA follows: TGTGCCAGCAGCTTACAGATGGCTGAAGCTTTCTTT.

This chain links TRBV5-1 with TRBJ1-4, with D perhaps TRBD1 (6 bases). CDR3 length: 16 amino acids. Trimming removed 4 bases from V and 0 bases from J, with 13 bases in between. Germline V gene sequence: CDR1 SGHRS, CDR2 YFSETQ. CDR3 bases: TGCGCCAGCAGCCCAGGACAGCGATCAACTAATGAAAAACTGTTTTTT. Protein: CASSPGQRSTNEKLFF. Using reference TRBV5-1 and TRBJ1-4 for the parts outside the CDR3, the full variable domain is KAGVTQTPRYLIKTRGQQVTLSCSPISGHRSVSWYQQTPGQGLQFLFEYFSETQRNKGNFPGRFSGRQFSNSRSEMNVSTLELGDSALYLCASSPGQRSTNEKLFFGSGTQLSVL.

The J gene is TRBJ1-3, the V gene TRBV28; 9 nucleotides agree with TRBD1. The CDR3 runs to 15 residues. Trimming cost V 6 bases and J 2 bases; bases outside gene matches: 5. Germline V gene lookup returns CDR1 MDHEN and CDR2 SYDVKM. Here the CDR3 DNA reads TGTGCCAGCAGCCAACAGGGGGCGCCTGGAAACACCATATATTTT. This translates into CASSQQGAPGNTIYF.

The CDR3 DNA follows: TGCAGCGTTCGGGTAGCTGGTGGAGAGACCCAGTACTTC. This translates into CSVRVAGGETQYF. The chain couples TRBV29-1 to TRBJ2-5; no clear D. V lost 5 bases to trimming and J lost 4 bases, with 14 bases between them. The germline CDR1 and CDR2 sequences are SQVTM and ANQGSEA. This CDR3 has 13 amino acids. Supplemented by reference TRBV29-1 and TRBJ2-5, the full variable domain reads SAVISQKPSRDICQRGTSLTIQCQVDSQVTMMFWYRQQPGQSLTLIATANQGSEATYESGFVIDKFPISRPNLTFSTLTVSNMSPEDSSIYLCSVRVAGGETQYFGPGTRLLVL.

The chain is built from TRBV15 and TRBJ1-1; D unclear. The CDR3 runs 10 residues. Germline V gene data show CDR1 as LNHNV and CDR2 as YYDKDF (reference sequence). V lost 11 bases, J lost 6 bases, and 10 bases lay in between. The CDR3 DNA follows: TGTGCCCAGAGCGGGCCTGAAGCTTTCTTT. This codes for CAQSGPEAFF. Full variable domain (rest looked up from reference TRBV15 and TRBJ1-1): DAMVIQNPRYQVTQFGKPVTLSCSQTLNHNVMYWYQQKSSQAPKLLFHYYDKDFNNEADTPDNFQSRRPNTSFCFLDIRSPGLGDTAMYLCAQSGPEAFFGQGTRLTVV.

The chain uses TRBV18 and TRBJ2-5, with a weak D call TRBD1 (6 bases). This CDR3 is built from 13 residues. CDR1 is KGHSH, CDR2 LQKENI, per germline. The germline V and J ends were trimmed by 5 bases and 3 bases, with 10 bases remaining between them. The CDR3 protein is CASSAYREETQYF. CDR3 in DNA: TGTGCCAGCTCAGCCTACAGGGAAGAGACCCAGTACTTC.

The chain carries TRBV7-2 and TRBJ2-5; the D is unclear. Trimming left V 1 base short and J 2 bases short, with 8 bases between. This CDR3 has 14 amino acids. Germline V gives CDR1 SGHTA, CDR2 FQGNSA. Written as DNA, the CDR3 is TGTGCCAGCAGCTTAGGTGGCTCGCAAGAGACCCAGTACTTC. Residues: CASSLGGSQETQYF.

This rearrangement joins TRBV4-1 to TRBJ1-1; no clear D gene. Trimming took off 1 base at V and 11 bases at J, with 14 bases between the two ends. CDR1 and CDR2 from the germline V gene are MGHRA and YSYEKL. This CDR3 is built from 13 residues. The CDR3: CASSQVSRSTAFF. CDR3 bases: TGCGCCAGCAGCCAAGTCAGCAGGTCGACGGCTTTCTTT.

The genes are TRBV25-1 and TRBJ2-3; the match to TRBD2 covers 9 bases. V gave up 1 base and J gave up 5 bases; unmatched junction bases: 7. In germline, CDR1 is MGHDK, CDR2 SYGVNS. The CDR3 is 16 amino acids. This chain's CDR3 is CASSEWASGIGDTQYF. As DNA, the CDR3 is TGTGCCAGCAGTGAATGGGCTAGCGGGATTGGAGATACGCAGTATTTT.

This clone was recorded once. The rearrangement uses TRBV5-6 and TRBJ1-2, with 8 bases identical to TRBD1. CDR3 length: 14 residues. In germline, CDR1 is SGHDT, CDR2 YYEEEE. V dropped 4 bases and J dropped 4; count of bases not matched to a gene: 6. The CDR3, as DNA: TGTGCCAGCAGCGCAGGGGGCGCTGGCTATGGCTACACCTTC. This translates into CASSAGGAGYGYTF.

This rearrangement joins TRBV7-8 to TRBJ1-2, with D possibly matching TRBD1 (6 bases). The CDR3 covers 16 residues. The V gene lost 1 base and the J gene lost 4 bases, with 16 bases spanning the gap. The V gene's germline CDR1 is SGHVS and CDR2 FQNEAQ. The CDR3 spells CASSLDRYGGAYGYTF. The CDR3 DNA sequence: TGTGCCAGCAGCTTAGATCGTTACGGGGGGGCCTATGGCTACACCTTC.

The chain has TRBV6-5 and TRBJ2-3; D perhaps matches TRBD1 (5 bases). The CDR3 spans 15 residues. CDR1 and CDR2 from the germline V gene are MNHEY and SVGAGI. The V end lost 7 bases, the J end lost 2 bases, and 16 bases lay between the germline ends. The CDR3 region is CASTRFDRYTDTQYF. As DNA, the CDR3 is TGTGCCAGCACCCGATTCGACAGATACACAGATACGCAGTATTTT.

The gene calls are TRBV7-9 and TRBJ2-1; TRBD2 aligns across 13 bases. Germline V gene data show CDR1 as SEHNR and CDR2 as FQNEAQ (reference sequence). The CDR3 length is 16 residues. With 5 bases clipped from V and 5 bases from J, the junction kept 6 bases outside the gene matches. DNA for the CDR3: TGTGCCAGCAGCACTGGGACTAGCGGGACCAACAATGAGCAGTTCTTC. This gives the protein CASSTGTSGTNNEQFF.

This sequence joins TRBV30 and TRBJ2-2; weak D call: TRBD2 (5 bases). Germline V gene sequence: CDR1 GTSNPN, CDR2 SVGIG (reference sequence). The CDR3 length is 12 residues. The CDR3 DNA follows: TGTGTCATAGGGAGCGAAACCGGGGAGCTGTTTTTT. Its translation is CVIGSETGELFF.

This chain uses TRBV28 with TRBJ2-1; 11 nucleotides align to TRBD2. Germline CDR1 MDHEN, CDR2 SYDVKM. The J segment lost 3 bases and the V segment lost 4 bases, leaving 2 bases of the junction unmatched. The CDR3 covers 15 residues. CDR3 bases: TGTGCCAGCAGTTCCGGGACTAGCGGCTACAATGAGCAGTTCTTC. Residues: CASSSGTSGYNEQFF.